The TCR beta chain under discussion was sequenced for a study of blood T cell repertoires in COVID-19. At the level of the study: Samples taken during acute and convalescent COVID-19 were collected in the United States, Italy and Spain. T cells, B-cell-depleted T cells, or PBMCs provided the cDNA or gDNA that served as material.

Trimming at V came to 6 bases and at J to 8 bases, leaving 11 bases not matched to a gene. The CDR3 runs 14 residues. From germline, CDR1 is MNHEY and CDR2 SVGAGI. Source study methods: Estimated nucleated cell counts came from reference gene primer amplification. Here immunoSEQ multiplex PCR was the method, and the copy in TCRdb shows in-frame clones only, minus some. The DNA gave D and trimming, while V, J and clone size come from that table. Among 350,000 to 550,000 clones listed, approximately 90% were seen once. This sequence joins TRBV6-5 and TRBJ1-2; TRBD1 matches at 8 bases. This clonotype originated in a woman younger than 45 with acute or convalescent COVID-19. Sequencing was carried out using peripheral blood. The DNA for the CDR3 is TGTGCCAGCAGCCTTTGGACAGGGTCGTCGGGCTACACCTTC. Amino acids: CASSLWTGSSGYTF.